This T cell receptor (beta chain) was recorded in a study of cytomegalovirus exposure and HLA in healthy donors. Study in general: Among 150 million to 200 million T cells, an earlier analysis found about 100 million unique TCR beta sequences. Study results and caveats: The dataset shows that most TCR sequences were rare, while some public TCRs occurred in many donors. Analyzed later, association rates of TCRs varied across HLA loci, with DRB1 most and HLA-C fewest. Later findings reportedly placed an Asian-associated ancestry cluster below the roughly 670-donor mean for N-insertions.

On this clone itself: Its antigen is undetermined.

The ends lost 0 bases at V and 4 bases at J; junction bases unmatched: 3. CDR1 and CDR2 from the germline V gene are GTSNPN and SVGIG (reference sequence). This CDR3 is built from 14 residues. Use of 60 Vbeta and 13 Jbeta primers characterized the PCR. Sequencing was performed with immunoSEQ multiplex PCR; in TCRdb, only in-frame clones are kept and a portion is missing. The table has 150,000 to 250,000 clones, 60% to 85% seen once. The receptor's source is a girl between 10 and 17 years old in good health and CMV-seropositive. V gene TRBV30 combines with J gene TRBJ2-5; 9 positions match TRBD2. Sequenced input: PBMCs. The CDR3, as DNA: TGTGCCTGGAGTGTGGCGGGGGGGCCAGAGACCCAGTACTTC. It specifies CAWSVAGGPETQYF. Filled out from reference TRBV30 and TRBJ2-5, the complete variable domain reads SQTIHQWPATLVQPVGSPLSLECTVEGTSNPNLYWYRQAAGRGLQLLFYSVGIGQISSEVPQNLSASRPQDRQFILSSKKLLLSDSGFYLCAWSVAGGPETQYFGPGTRLLVL.